The 23 T cell receptor beta chains below were found in one sample sequenced in a study of OX40 agonist ivuxolimab in advanced cancers. Assay: immunoSEQ multiplex PCR; the TCRdb copy retains only in-frame clones and omits some. The sample yields around 45,000 clones, roughly 90% seen once. The material was CD4+ or CD8+ T cells sorted from blood, obtained in a trial of the OX40 agonist ivuxolimab. The receptors derive from an adult with an advanced solid tumor such as melanoma, head and neck, liver or kidney cancer.

This clone has just one count. This chain uses TRBV19 with TRBJ1-5, with unresolved D. From germline, CDR1 is LNHDA and CDR2 SQIVND (reference sequence). Trimming shortened V by 0 bases and J by 4 bases, and 1 base separated the two germline ends. The CDR3 is 12 amino acids. CDR3 residues: CASSIDNQPQHF. The CDR3 DNA sequence: TGTGCCAGTAGTATAGATAATCAGCCCCAGCATTTT.

V usage is TRBV11-3 and J usage is TRBJ2-7; D possibly corresponds to TRBD2 (5 bases). The CDR3 extends over 15 amino acids. V lost 1 base to trimming and J lost 3 bases, with 13 bases between them. Germline CDR1 SGHNT, CDR2 YENEEA. The CDR3 DNA follows: TGTGCCAGCAGCTTAGGGAGCGGCAGCTACTACGAGCAGTACTTC. Protein sequence: CASSLGSGSYYEQYF.

The chain employs TRBV5-6 and TRBJ2-3; weak D call: TRBD2 (5 bases). Trimming removed 6 bases at V and 2 bases at J, with 13 bases between. The CDR3 extends over 14 amino acids. The germline CDR1 and CDR2 sequences are SGHDT and YYEEEE. The CDR3 region has the DNA TGTGCCAGCACCTCGCAGCGGACCACAGATACGCAGTATTTT. Amino acid sequence: CASTSQRTTDTQYF.

The chain uses TRBV21-1 and TRBJ1-1. TRBV21-1 is tagged as a pseudogene. The CDR3 loop spans 16 amino acids. The CDR3 DNA is TGTGCCAGCAGCAAAGACCATGGGGTGAGGAACACTGAAGCTTTCTTT. This encodes CASSKDHGVRNTEAFF.

The table lists this clone with a few counts. This chain connects TRBV30 to TRBJ1-4; D possibly corresponds to TRBD1 (5 bases). Trimming took 3 bases from V and 10 from J, leaving 12 bases between them. In germline, CDR1 is GTSNPN, CDR2 SVGIG (reference sequence). This CDR3 is 12 amino acids long. CDR3 amino acids: CAWSEPQGKLFF. The DNA for the CDR3 is TGTGCCTGGAGCGAGCCCCAGGGAAAACTGTTTTTT.

This chain uses TRBV6-5 with TRBJ2-3; maybe TRBD2 (6 bases). The germline V gene has CDR1 MNHEY and CDR2 SVGAGI. V shed 0 bases and J shed 10 bases, with 17 bases lying between them. The CDR3 has 15 amino acids. The CDR3 sequence is CASSYSETRGTSQYF. The CDR3 DNA sequence: TGTGCCAGCAGTTACTCGGAGACTAGAGGAACCTCGCAGTATTTT.

The chain has TRBV9 and TRBJ2-3; tentative D call: TRBD1 (5 bases). The CDR3 contains 16 residues. Trimming shortened V by 0 bases and J by 6 bases, and 17 bases separated the two germline ends. The germline V gene has CDR1 SGDLS and CDR2 YYNGEE. The CDR3 loop is CASSVATGDPWDTQYF. The DNA for the CDR3 is TGTGCCAGCAGCGTAGCAACAGGCGATCCCTGGGATACGCAGTATTTT.

This chain links TRBV28 with TRBJ2-7; 10 bases match TRBD2. V lost 6 bases, J lost 0 bases, and 14 bases stayed unmatched. CDR3 length equals 18 residues. The V gene's germline CDR1 is MDHEN and CDR2 SYDVKM. Here the CDR3 reads CASRRGGLAGGRSYEQYF. The CDR3 DNA is TGTGCCAGCAGACGCGGAGGATTAGCGGGAGGCCGCTCCTACGAGCAGTACTTC.

The chain recombines TRBV7-2 with TRBJ2-1, with unresolved D. Trimming stripped 4 bases from V and 0 bases from J, with 16 bases between. The CDR3 spans 17 residues. The germline V gene has CDR1 SGHTA and CDR2 FQGNSA. The CDR3 nucleotides are TGTGCCAGCAGCTCGAGGTCCTACTTTTACTCCTACAATGAGCAGTTCTTC. It translates to CASSSRSYFYSYNEQFF.

The chain combines TRBV5-1 with TRBJ2-4, with 11 bases matching TRBD1. CDR3 length: 15 residues. The J segment lost 6 bases and the V segment lost 4 bases, leaving 6 bases of the junction unmatched. CDR1 SGHRS and CDR2 YFSETQ come from the germline V gene. The CDR3 spells CASSAGQGGRNIQYF. The CDR3 DNA sequence: TGCGCCAGCAGCGCGGGACAGGGGGGTCGAAACATTCAGTACTTC.

V is TRBV9 and J is TRBJ2-1; D not resolved. This CDR3 region has 15 residues. Trimming took 0 bases from V and 0 from J, leaving 7 bases between them. Germline lookup yields CDR1 SGDLS and CDR2 YYNGEE. The CDR3 DNA reads TGTGCCAGCAGCGTAGTCGGAAGCTCCTACAATGAGCAGTTCTTC. Translation gives CASSVVGSSYNEQFF.

The chain has TRBV6-1 and TRBJ2-6; D gene unclear. This CDR3 contains 14 residues. Trimming cost V 2 bases and J 0 bases, with 2 bases left between them. The germline V gene has CDR1 MNHNS and CDR2 SASEGT. The CDR3: CASSEPSGANVLTF. Here the CDR3 DNA reads TGTGCCAGCAGTGAACCCTCTGGGGCCAACGTCCTGACTTTC.

The chain links TRBV2 to TRBJ1-2; tentatively, D is TRBD1 (6 bases). In germline, CDR1 is SNHLY, CDR2 FYNNEI. V gave up 5 bases and J gave up 9 bases, with 25 bases separating them. This CDR3 is built from 16 residues. The CDR3 reads CASSPTPSGGGTSYTF. In DNA, the CDR3 is TGTGCCAGCAGTCCAACACCCTCGGGGGGAGGGACAAGCTACACCTTC.

This rearrangement joins TRBV5-8 to TRBJ1-4; no definite D call. This CDR3 is 12 amino acids long. The germline V and J ends were trimmed by 6 bases and 8 bases, with 11 bases remaining between them. Germline V gene lookup returns CDR1 SGHTS and CDR2 YDEGEE. The CDR3 protein is CASTTRWEKLFF. The CDR3 region has the DNA TGTGCCAGCACCACCAGGTGGGAAAAACTGTTTTTT. Drawing the rest from reference TRBV5-8 and TRBJ1-4, the complete variable domain is EAGVTQSPTHLIKTRGQQATLRCSPISGHTSVYWYQQALGLGLQFLLWYDEGEERNRGNFPPRFSGRQFPNYSSELNVNALELEDSALYLCASTTRWEKLFFGSGTQLSVL.

CDR3 bases: TGTGCCAGCAGCGCTGGACACGAGCAGTACTTC. Residues: CASSAGHEQYF. This chain connects TRBV9 to TRBJ2-7; D unresolved. Germline CDR1 and CDR2: SGDLS and YYNGEE. V was pared by 3 bases and J by 5 bases, with 6 bases between. CDR3 length: 11 amino acids.

The V gene is TRBV29-1, the J gene TRBJ2-3; D is ambiguous. The germline gives CDR1 SQVTM, CDR2 ANQGSEA. The CDR3 is 11 amino acids. V shed 4 bases and J shed 4 bases, with 6 bases lying between them. DNA for the CDR3: TGCAGCGTTGGGGCTGCAGATACGCAGTATTTT. Residues: CSVGAADTQYF.

The CDR3 DNA follows: TGTGCCAGCAGCAGGGGACAGGGGGCGAGGAATGAGCAGTTCTTC. Translation: CASSRGQGARNEQFF. V gene TRBV6-6 combines with J gene TRBJ2-1; TRBD1 agrees at 12 bases. The J segment lost 7 bases and the V segment lost 6 bases, leaving 7 bases of the junction unmatched. The CDR3 contains 15 residues. Germline CDR1 MNHNY, CDR2 SVGAGI (reference sequence).

The chain couples TRBV7-2 to TRBJ2-1; D is unresolved. Germline V gene sequence: CDR1 SGHTA, CDR2 FQGNSA. This CDR3 spans 14 amino acids. Trimming pared 5 bases from V and 12 bases from J, leaving 20 bases between. The CDR3 DNA sequence: TGTGCCAGCAGCCTTCTGAACTCACTTCCGGCGCAGTTCTTC. It specifies CASSLLNSLPAQFF.

The V gene is TRBV19, the J gene TRBJ2-6; 7 bases line up with TRBD1. V lost 8 bases to trimming and J lost 5 bases; unmatched junction nucleotides: 12. Germline V gene data show CDR1 as LNHDA and CDR2 as SQIVND (reference sequence). This CDR3 comprises 16 residues. This CDR3 is CASGRTGEGRANVLTF. In DNA, the CDR3 is TGTGCCAGTGGTCGGACAGGCGAGGGGAGGGCCAACGTCCTGACTTTC.

J is TRBJ1-4 and V is TRBV6-5; D is perhaps TRBD1 (6 bases). Trimming took off 2 bases at V and 8 bases at J, with 15 bases between the two ends. Looked up from germline, CDR1 is MNHEY and CDR2 is SVGAGI. This CDR3 spans 15 amino acids. This CDR3 reads CASSYVGAGEEKLFF. The DNA for the CDR3 is TGTGCCAGCAGTTACGTTGGGGCAGGGGAGGAAAAACTGTTTTTT.

This clone was counted between two and nine times. The rearrangement joins TRBV5-1 to TRBJ1-6; D call uncertain. The V and J ends lost 4 bases and 8 bases respectively, with 10 bases between them. Germline CDR1 is SGHRS and CDR2 is YFSETQ. CDR3 length: 13 residues. This CDR3 is CASSIGRDSPLHF. CDR3 in DNA: TGCGCCAGCAGCATAGGGCGGGATTCACCCCTCCACTTT.

J is TRBJ2-7 and V is TRBV7-2; possibly TRBD2 for D (6 bases). The CDR3 length is 15 residues. Germline lookup yields CDR1 SGHTA and CDR2 FQGNSA. V was cut by 5 bases and J by 5 bases, with 19 bases left in between. CDR3: CASSLLGREIDEQYF. CDR3 coding DNA: TGTGCCAGCAGCCTGCTGGGTCGGGAGATCGACGAGCAGTACTTC.

The chain couples TRBV7-3 to TRBJ1-2, with a weak D call TRBD1 (5 bases). Germline lookup yields CDR1 SGHTA and CDR2 FQGTGA. V shed 2 bases and J shed 6 bases, with 16 bases lying between them. The CDR3 extends over 15 amino acids. Written as DNA, the CDR3 is TGTGCCAGCAGCTTACAAGGGGCCGGGTTCGATGGCTACACCTTC. This codes for CASSLQGAGFDGYTF. Drawing the rest from reference TRBV7-3 and TRBJ1-2, the complete variable domain is GAGVSQTPSNKVTEKGKYVELRCDPISGHTALYWYRQSLGQGPEFLIYFQGTGAADDSGLPNDRFFAVRPEGSVSTLKIQRTERGDSAVYLCASSLQGAGFDGYTFGSGTRLTVV.